Listed here are 21 T cell receptor beta chains from one sample, sequenced in a study of T cell responses to AZD1222 COVID-19 vaccine. Sequenced by immunoSEQ multiplex PCR; TCRdb stores in-frame clones only, minus some. The sample holds around 96,000 clones, roughly 90% seen once. The sequencing here drew on peripheral blood, taken on day 0 of AZD1222 vaccination. These receptors were taken from an adult in good health.

In its sample, this clone was seen a few times. This chain connects TRBV6-5 to TRBJ1-3; D is uncertain. The germline V gene encodes CDR1 MNHEY and CDR2 SVGAGI. V gave up 2 bases and J gave up 1 base, with 9 bases separating them. The CDR3 contains 15 residues. The CDR3 is CASSYAGLSGNTIYF. The CDR3 nucleotides are TGTGCCAGCAGTTACGCAGGACTGTCTGGAAACACCATATATTTT.

The chain combines TRBV24-1 with TRBJ2-1; possibly TRBD1 for D (5 bases). V was cut by 3 bases and J by 8 bases, with 16 bases left in between. Germline lookup yields CDR1 KGHDR and CDR2 SFDVKD. This CDR3 has 15 residues. The CDR3 loop is CATSDPRRAFHEQFF. CDR3 DNA: TGTGCCACCAGTGATCCGCGCAGGGCTTTCCATGAGCAGTTCTTC.

The chain links TRBV11-2 to TRBJ1-1; possible D gene TRBD1, 6 bases. Per germline, CDR1 SGHAT and CDR2 FQNNGV. Trimming removed 4 bases at V and 1 base at J, with 13 bases between. This CDR3 spans 15 amino acids. CDR3 residues: CASSSWTVGNTEAFF. The CDR3 bases are TGTGCCAGCAGCTCATGGACAGTAGGGAACACTGAAGCTTTCTTT.

The count of this clone is one. In nucleotides, the CDR3 is TGCGCCAGCAGCTCCGGACTAGCGGGGGGATACACCGGGGAGCTGTTTTTT. Its translation is CASSSGLAGGYTGELFF. The V call is TRBV5-1, the J call TRBJ2-2; TRBD2 matches at 14 bases. V trimming: 3 bases; J trimming: 3 bases; junction bases outside the gene matches: 4. The CDR3 spans 17 residues. Germline V gives CDR1 SGHRS, CDR2 YFSETQ. Full variable domain (remainder filled in from reference TRBV5-1 and TRBJ2-2): KAGVTQTPRYLIKTRGQQVTLSCSPISGHRSVSWYQQTPGQGLQFLFEYFSETQRNKGNFPGRFSGRQFSNSRSEMNVSTLELGDSALYLCASSSGLAGGYTGELFFGEGSRLTVL.

The chain combines TRBV10-1 with TRBJ2-7; the D gene could be TRBD1 or TRBD2 (5 bases each). There are 14 residues in the CDR3. Germline CDR1 reads WNHNN; CDR2 reads SYGVQD (reference sequence). V was trimmed by 5 bases and J by 3 bases, leaving 14 bases between them. In DNA form, the CDR3 reads TGCGCCAGCAGTCCGGGACCCAGAGGCTACGAGCAGTACTTC. Protein product: CASSPGPRGYEQYF.

The chain links TRBV19 to TRBJ1-6, with D maybe TRBD1 (5 bases). Between the trimmed V and J ends, which lost 3 bases and 10 bases, there was a span of 10 bases. Germline CDR1 LNHDA, CDR2 SQIVND (reference sequence). The CDR3 loop spans 13 amino acids. The CDR3 loop reads CASSIKGKSPLHF. The CDR3, as DNA: TGTGCCAGTAGTATCAAGGGGAAATCACCCCTCCACTTT. The full variable domain, in which reference TRBV19 and TRBJ1-6 provide the parts outside the CDR3, is DGGITQSPKYLFRKEGQNVTLSCEQNLNHDAMYWYRQDPGQGLRLIYYSQIVNDFQKGDIAEGYSVSREKKESFPLTVTSAQKNPTAFYLCASSIKGKSPLHFGNGTRLTVT.

The gene calls are TRBV7-8 and TRBJ1-5; tentative D call: TRBD1 (5 bases). Trimming removed 2 bases at V and 7 bases at J, with 12 bases between. The germline CDR1 and CDR2 sequences are SGHVS and FQNEAQ. The CDR3 consists of 14 residues. The CDR3 is CASSLQQGKQPQHF. DNA of the CDR3: TGTGCCAGCAGCTTACAGCAGGGTAAGCAGCCCCAGCATTTT.

V and J are TRBV6-5 and TRBJ1-1, with D maybe TRBD1 (6 bases). Between the trimmed V and J ends, which lost 1 base and 6 bases, there was a span of 15 bases. CDR1 and CDR2 from the germline V gene are MNHEY and SVGAGI. The CDR3 is made up of 15 amino acids. The DNA for the CDR3 is TGTGCCAGCAGTTACTGGGGGACAACCAAAGCTGAAGCTTTCTTT. Translation gives CASSYWGTTKAEAFF.

The V call is TRBV7-2, the J call TRBJ1-2; D gene uncertain. This CDR3 is 13 amino acids long. Trimming removed 5 bases from V and 4 bases from J, with 11 bases in between. Germline CDR1 SGHTA, CDR2 FQGNSA. Written as DNA, the CDR3 is TGTGCCAGCAGCCAAAGGGCCGGCTATGGCTACACCTTC. Translated: CASSQRAGYGYTF. The full variable domain, its missing parts supplied by reference TRBV7-2 and TRBJ1-2, is GAGVSQSPSNKVTEKGKDVELRCDPISGHTALYWYRQSLGQGLEFLIYFQGNSAPDKSGLPSDRFSAERTGGSVSTLTIQRTQQEDSAVYLCASSQRAGYGYTFGSGTRLTVV.

This chain links TRBV10-1 with TRBJ1-4; no clear D. In germline, CDR1 is WNHNN, CDR2 SYGVQD (reference sequence). This CDR3 has 18 amino acids. The V gene lost 9 bases and the J gene lost 8 bases, with 31 bases spanning the gap. The CDR3 sequence: CASSVRCYEYRRGEKLFF. CDR3 sequence (DNA): TGCGCCAGTAGCGTCCGTTGTTACGAATACAGAAGAGGGGAAAAACTGTTTTTT.

On this clone: Other DNA variants within this sample encode the same CDR3. This rearrangement joins TRBV6-5 to TRBJ2-7; D is unclear. CDR3 length: 11 residues. Trimming shortened V by 6 bases and J by 3 bases, and 6 bases separated the two germline ends. Germline values: CDR1 MNHEY, CDR2 SVGAGI. In nucleotides, the CDR3 is TGTGCCAGCAGCCCAAGCTACGAGCAGTACTTC. This encodes CASSPSYEQYF.

This chain links TRBV6-6 with TRBJ1-2; D gene uncertain. The V gene lost 5 bases and the J gene lost 6 bases, with 25 bases spanning the gap. Germline lookup yields CDR1 MNHNY and CDR2 SVGAGI (reference sequence). This CDR3 is built from 17 residues. The CDR3 region is CASSPLHGETSNHGYTF. The CDR3 DNA sequence: TGTGCCAGCAGTCCCCTTCATGGGGAGACCTCAAACCATGGCTACACCTTC.

Regarding this clone: Other DNA variants within this sample encode the same CDR3. The J gene is TRBJ2-3, the V gene TRBV19; 9 bases are a match to TRBD1. The ends lost 8 bases at V and 1 base at J; junction bases unmatched: 1. Germline CDR1 and CDR2: LNHDA and SQIVND (reference sequence). The CDR3 is 13 amino acids. The CDR3, as DNA: TGTGCCAGTCGGGACAGGGGCACAGATACGCAGTATTTT. This gives the protein CASRDRGTDTQYF.

CDR3 sequence: CASSPDRRGGYGYTF. The CDR3 DNA is TGTGCCAGCAGCCCAGACCGGCGGGGTGGCTATGGCTACACCTTC. This rearrangement joins TRBV7-2 to TRBJ1-2; D is ambiguous. CDR3 length equals 15 residues. The V gene lost 5 bases and the J gene lost 4 bases, with 17 bases spanning the gap. Germline V gene data show CDR1 as SGHTA and CDR2 as FQGNSA. Using reference TRBV7-2 and TRBJ1-2 for the parts outside the CDR3, the full variable domain is GAGVSQSPSNKVTEKGKDVELRCDPISGHTALYWYRQSLGQGLEFLIYFQGNSAPDKSGLPSDRFSAERTGGSVSTLTIQRTQQEDSAVYLCASSPDRRGGYGYTFGSGTRLTVV.

The chain carries TRBV28 and TRBJ1-1; D is possibly TRBD1 (6 bases). Germline values: CDR1 MDHEN, CDR2 SYDVKM. The CDR3 length is 15 residues. Trimming stripped 7 bases from V and 3 bases from J, with 18 bases between. CDR3 in DNA: TGTGCCAGCATCTACAGAGGGGGGAGGTACACTGAAGCTTTCTTT. This codes for CASIYRGGRYTEAFF.

The V and J genes are TRBV19 and TRBJ2-7, with 9 nucleotides matching TRBD2. Germline CDR1 LNHDA, CDR2 SQIVND (reference sequence). The CDR3 runs to 15 residues. V gave up 9 bases and J gave up 4 bases; unmatched junction bases: 13. Here the CDR3 DNA reads TGTGCCAGCGGCCGCGGGGGGGGATTTGGTTACGAGCAGTACTTC. Translated: CASGRGGGFGYEQYF.

This clone was detected once. The V call is TRBV15, the J call TRBJ2-3; no definite D call. V was cut by 0 bases and J by 5 bases, with 6 bases left in between. Per the germline V gene, CDR1 is LNHNV and CDR2 is YYDKDF (reference sequence). The CDR3 extends over 13 amino acids. The CDR3 DNA follows: TGTGCCACCAGCAGAGAGGGATTAGATACGCAGTATTTT. This sequence encodes CATSREGLDTQYF.

This clone was recorded once. The V call is TRBV7-8, the J call TRBJ2-2; TRBD2 agrees at 7 bases. Germline loops: CDR1 SGHVS, CDR2 FQNEAQ. CDR3 size: 16 residues. Unmatched junction bases numbered 8, after V lost 1 base and J lost 6 bases. CDR3 DNA: TGTGCCAGCAGCTTAGGAGGGGCGGGGGAAGCCGGGGAGCTGTTTTTT. This translates into CASSLGGAGEAGELFF.

The chain uses TRBV6-2 or TRBV6-3 and TRBJ2-1; D possibly corresponds to TRBD1 (8 bases). This CDR3 has 16 residues. V lost 4 bases to trimming and J lost 3 bases, with 16 bases between them. From germline, CDR1 is MNHEY and CDR2 SVGEGT. CDR3 sequence (DNA): TGTGCCAGCAGTTCCCACAGGGGGGGTCGCTACAATGAGCAGTTCTTC. Protein sequence: CASSSHRGGRYNEQFF.

This sequence joins TRBV7-2 and TRBJ1-2; 8 nucleotides agree with TRBD1. The CDR3 sequence is 14 residues long. Germline assignment: CDR1 SGHTA and CDR2 FQGNSA. The ends lost 5 bases at V and 9 bases at J; junction bases unmatched: 11. The CDR3 loop reads CASSPTGARERYTF. CDR3 coding DNA: TGTGCCAGCAGCCCGACAGGGGCCCGTGAACGCTACACCTTC.

The rearrangement links TRBV27 to TRBJ1-2; weak D call: TRBD1 (5 bases). This CDR3 comprises 12 residues. The germline CDR1 and CDR2 sequences are MNHEY and SMNVEV (reference sequence). V lost 6 bases and J lost 2, with 7 bases in between. The CDR3 here is CASSDRNYGYTF. CDR3 in DNA: TGTGCCAGCAGCGACAGAAACTATGGCTACACCTTC.